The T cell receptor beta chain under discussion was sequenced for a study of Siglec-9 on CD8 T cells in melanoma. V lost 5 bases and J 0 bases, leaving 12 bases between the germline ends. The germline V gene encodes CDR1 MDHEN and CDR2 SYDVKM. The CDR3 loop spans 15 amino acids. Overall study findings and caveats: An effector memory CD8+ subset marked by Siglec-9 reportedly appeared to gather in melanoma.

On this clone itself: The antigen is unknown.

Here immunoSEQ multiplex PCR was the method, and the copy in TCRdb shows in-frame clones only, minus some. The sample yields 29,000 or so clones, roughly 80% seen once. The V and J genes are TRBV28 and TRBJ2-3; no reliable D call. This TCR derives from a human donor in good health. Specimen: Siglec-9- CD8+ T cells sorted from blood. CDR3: CASSLVQSSTDTQYF. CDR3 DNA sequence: TGTGCCAGCAGTCTGGTACAGAGTAGCACAGATACGCAGTATTTT.